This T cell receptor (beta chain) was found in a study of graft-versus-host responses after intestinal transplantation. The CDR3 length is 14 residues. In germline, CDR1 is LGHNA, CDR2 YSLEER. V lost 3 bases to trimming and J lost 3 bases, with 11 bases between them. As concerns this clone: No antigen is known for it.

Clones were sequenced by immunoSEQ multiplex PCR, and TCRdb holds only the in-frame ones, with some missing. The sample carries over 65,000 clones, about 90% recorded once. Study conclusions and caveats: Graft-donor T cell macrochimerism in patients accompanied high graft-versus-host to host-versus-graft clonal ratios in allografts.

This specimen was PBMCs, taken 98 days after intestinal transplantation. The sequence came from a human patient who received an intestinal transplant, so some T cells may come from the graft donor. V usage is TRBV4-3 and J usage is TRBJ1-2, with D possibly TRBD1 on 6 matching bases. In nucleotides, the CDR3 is TGCGCCAGCAGCCAGGCAGGGGACGACTATGGCTACACCTTC. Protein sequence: CASSQAGDDYGYTF.